This TCR beta chain was profiled in a study of vaccination and CD4 T cells after COVID-19. Treatment in this sample: roughly 10-day PBMC culture with coronavirus spike peptide pools or control peptides (ViraFEST assay). Cultured CD4+ T-cell DNA underwent Oncomine TCR Beta short-read sequencing. TCRdb re-called the PCR reads with MiXCR, one entry per CDR3 protein. Of 15,000 to 20,000 distinct CDR3 sequences listed, roughly half are singletons. In regard to this clonotype: Its specificity is not known.

Sequencing input: CD4+ T cells from blood, cultured in vitro. The sequence came from a human donor who had recovered from COVID-19.

CDR3 region: CASSLGGSGSYEQYF. As DNA, the CDR3 is TGTGCCAGCAGCTTAGGGGGCTCCGGCTCCTACGAGCAGTACTTC. The genes are TRBV11-3 and TRBJ2-7; D is perhaps TRBD1 (5 bases). CDR3 length: 15 residues. V was pared by 1 base and J by 0 bases, with 10 bases between. CDR1 and CDR2 from the germline V gene are SGHNT and YENEEA.